The text below deals with one T cell receptor (beta chain). These data are taken from a study of T cells in Graves' hyperthyroidism and ophthalmopathy. There were TCR beta CDR3 regions amplified from RNA transcripts. Primed by the HTBI set, a first-round RT-PCR was run on the TCR CDR3. In TCRdb, the multiplex PCR reads were re-called with MiXCR into one record per CDR3 protein. The sample gives some 620,000 distinct CDR3 sequences, roughly 16% of which show up once; approximately 3.9% is in the top ten. The junction had 5 bases not matched to a gene; V was cut back by 5 bases and J by 4 bases. Germline CDR1 is SGHRS and CDR2 is YFSETQ. CDR3 length equals 13 residues.

V gene TRBV5-1 combines with J gene TRBJ2-5; 7 bases are a match to TRBD2. Material for sequencing was blood. The sequence derives from a woman aged 25 to 39 with Graves' hyperthyroidism. In nucleotides, the CDR3 is TGCGCCAGCAGGAGGCGGGAGAGAGAGACCCAGTACTTC. Protein: CASRRRERETQYF.